This T cell receptor beta chain was obtained from a study of T cell responses to AZD1222 COVID-19 vaccine. Looking at the study overall: Second doses at about 4 or about 12 weeks were pooled.

Trimming took 4 bases from V and 0 from J, leaving 10 bases between them. The V gene's germline CDR1 is SGHTA and CDR2 FQGNSA. The CDR3 is 15 amino acids. As concerns this clone: Its target is unknown.

Points from the study as a whole: Females outnumbered males among donors, who were mostly white British; clonal diversity was possibly underestimated. Among AZD1222 vaccinees, only five to seven were seropositive at baseline.

Using immunoSEQ multiplex PCR, the repertoire was profiled, and TCRdb retains in-frame clones only, with some absent. The data contain under 95,000 clones, around 90% of them singletons. This chain joins TRBV7-2 and TRBJ2-4; D not certain. This TCR derives from an adult in good health. Material: peripheral blood, obtained on day 0 of AZD1222 vaccination. As DNA, the CDR3 is TGTGCCAGCAGCTCTTGGGGAACAGCCAAAAACATTCAGTACTTC. The encoded protein is CASSSWGTAKNIQYF.